These 5 T cell receptor beta chains share one sample of origin, sequenced in a study of T-cell reconstitution after alpha-beta-depleted transplantation in children. Unique molecular identifiers were incorporated into the prepared TCRbeta library. A single record per CDR3 protein comes from TCRdb applying MiXCR to the PCR reads. The table includes a few hundred thousand distinct CDR3 sequences, about 9.5% detected once. Source: PBMCs, taken before TCRalphabeta/CD19-depleted stem cell transplant. The receptors stem from a boy in the first two years of life with acute myeloid leukemia, due to receive a stem cell transplant.

Comment on this clonotype: Since a much larger clone is just one base distant, this may be a read error. V and J are TRBV12-3 or TRBV12-4 and TRBJ2-3, with TRBD1 as a possible D gene (6 bases). The CDR3 length is 14 residues. V lost 4 bases and J lost 6, with 14 bases in between. The CDR3 loop is CASSSRDMGDTQYF. DNA for the CDR3: TGTGCCAGCAGTTCCCGGGACATGGGGGATACGCAGTATTTT.

This clonotype was observed many times. This chain joins TRBV28 and TRBJ2-7; D is undetermined. The CDR3 has 11 residues. V was pared by 6 bases and J by 2 bases, with 5 bases between. Germline CDR1 and CDR2: MDHEN and SYDVKM. The CDR3 is CASSLAYEQYF. As DNA, the CDR3 is TGTGCCAGCAGCTTAGCCTACGAGCAGTACTTC. Supplemented by reference TRBV28 and TRBJ2-7, the full variable domain reads DVKVTQSSRYLVKRTGEKVFLECVQDMDHENMFWYRQDPGLGLRLIYFSYDVKMKEKGDIPEGYSVSREKKERFSLILESASTNQTSMYLCASSLAYEQYFGPGTRLTVT.

This clonotype was counted ten times or more. The chain joins TRBV10-3 to TRBJ2-7; a weak D match, TRBD2 (6 bases). CDR1 and CDR2 from the germline V gene are ENHRY and SYGVKD. This CDR3 has 13 amino acids. Between the trimmed V and J ends, which lost 5 bases and 3 bases, there was a span of 11 bases. The CDR3 here is CAISWGDHYEQYF. The CDR3 coding sequence is TGTGCCATCAGTTGGGGGGACCACTACGAGCAGTACTTC.

This clonotype was recorded at least ten times. This chain uses TRBV7-8 with TRBJ1-4, with 7 positions matching TRBD1. Germline CDR1 reads SGHVS; CDR2 reads FQNEAQ. This CDR3 spans 17 amino acids. The V and J ends lost 5 bases and 2 bases, in that order; junction bases with no gene match: 11. For the CDR3, the DNA is TGTGCCAGCAGCCTAAGACAGGGATGGGCCACTAATGAAAAACTGTTTTTT. Its translation is CASSLRQGWATNEKLFF. Combining the CDR3 with reference TRBV7-8 and TRBJ1-4 gives the whole variable domain GAGVSQSPRYKVAKRGQDVALRCDPISGHVSLFWYQQALGQGPEFLTYFQNEAQLDKSGLPSDRFFAERPEGSVSTLKIQRTQQEDSAVYLCASSLRQGWATNEKLFFGSGTQLSVL.

The chain employs TRBV4-1 and TRBJ2-3, with 7 bases identical to TRBD2. The CDR3 has 16 residues. J was trimmed by 2 bases and V by 5 bases; bases with no gene match: 10. The germline CDR1 and CDR2 sequences are MGHRA and YSYEKL. In DNA form, the CDR3 reads TGCGCCAGCAGCTACGGAGCGGGGTCTGTCACAGATACGCAGTATTTT. Protein: CASSYGAGSVTDTQYF.